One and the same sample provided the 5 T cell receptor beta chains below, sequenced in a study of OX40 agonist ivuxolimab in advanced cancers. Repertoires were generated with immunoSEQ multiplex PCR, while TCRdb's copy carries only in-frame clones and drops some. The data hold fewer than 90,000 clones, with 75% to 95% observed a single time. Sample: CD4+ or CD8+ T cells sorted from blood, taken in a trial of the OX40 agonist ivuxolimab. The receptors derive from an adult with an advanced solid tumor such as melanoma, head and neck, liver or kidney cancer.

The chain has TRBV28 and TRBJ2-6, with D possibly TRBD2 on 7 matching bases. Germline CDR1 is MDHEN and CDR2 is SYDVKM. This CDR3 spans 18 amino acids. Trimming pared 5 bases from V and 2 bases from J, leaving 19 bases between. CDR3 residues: CASSRGAGENPGANVLTF. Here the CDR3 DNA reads TGTGCCAGCAGTCGGGGGGCTGGGGAAAATCCTGGGGCCAACGTCCTGACTTTC.

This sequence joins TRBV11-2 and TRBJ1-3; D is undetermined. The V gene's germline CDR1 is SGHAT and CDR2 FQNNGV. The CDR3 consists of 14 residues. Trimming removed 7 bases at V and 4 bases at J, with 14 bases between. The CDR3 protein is CASMGREPGNTIYF. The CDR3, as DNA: TGTGCCAGCATGGGGAGGGAACCGGGAAACACCATATATTTT.

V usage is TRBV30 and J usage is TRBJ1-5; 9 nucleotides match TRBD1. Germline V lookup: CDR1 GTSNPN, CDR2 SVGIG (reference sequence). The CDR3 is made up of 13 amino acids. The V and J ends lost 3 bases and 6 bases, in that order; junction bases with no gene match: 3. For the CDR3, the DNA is TGTGCCTGGAGGGGACAGGGCGGTCAGCCCCAGCATTTT. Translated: CAWRGQGGQPQHF.

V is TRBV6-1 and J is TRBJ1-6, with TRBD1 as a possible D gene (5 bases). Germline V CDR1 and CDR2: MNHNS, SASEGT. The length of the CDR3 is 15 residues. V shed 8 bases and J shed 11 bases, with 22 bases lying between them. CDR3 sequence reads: CASYPPGAGFPPLHF. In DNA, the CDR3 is TGTGCCAGCTACCCTCCCGGGGCCGGTTTCCCACCCCTCCACTTT.

The CDR3 here is CASSKIKEISRTAKNIQYF. The CDR3, as DNA: TGTGCCAGCAGCAAGATAAAGGAGATATCAAGGACAGCCAAAAACATTCAGTACTTC. V usage is TRBV21-1 and J usage is TRBJ2-4. TRBV21-1 is given as a pseudogene. The CDR3 length is 19 residues.